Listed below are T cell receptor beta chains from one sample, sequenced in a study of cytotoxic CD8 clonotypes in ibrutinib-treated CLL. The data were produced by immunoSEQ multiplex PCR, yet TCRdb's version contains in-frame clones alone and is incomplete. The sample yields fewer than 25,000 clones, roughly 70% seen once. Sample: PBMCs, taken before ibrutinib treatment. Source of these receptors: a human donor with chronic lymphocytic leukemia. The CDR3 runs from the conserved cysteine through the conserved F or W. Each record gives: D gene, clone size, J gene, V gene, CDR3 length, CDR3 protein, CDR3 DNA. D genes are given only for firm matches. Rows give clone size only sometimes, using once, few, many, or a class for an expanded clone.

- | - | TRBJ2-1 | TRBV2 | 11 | CASSDVTQQFF | TGTGCCAGCAGTGATGTGACTCAGCAGTTCTTC
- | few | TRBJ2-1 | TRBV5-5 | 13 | CASSVQGDDEQFF | TGTGCCAGCAGCGTACAGGGCGACGATGAGCAGTTCTTC
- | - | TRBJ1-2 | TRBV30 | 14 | CAWSVQGGHYGYTF | TGTGCCTGGAGTGTCCAGGGCGGCCACTATGGCTACACCTTC
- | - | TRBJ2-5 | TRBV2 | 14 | CASSEALGGETQYF | TGTGCCAGCAGTGAAGCGCTGGGTGGAGAGACCCAGTACTTC
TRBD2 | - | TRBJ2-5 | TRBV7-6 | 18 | CASSLVPRGATYQETQYF | TGTGCCAGCAGCTTAGTCCCGCGGGGGGCAACGTACCAAGAGACCCAGTACTTC
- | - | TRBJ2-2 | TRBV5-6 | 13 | CASILRGSGELFF | TGTGCCAGCATCCTCCGGGGTTCCGGGGAGCTGTTTTTT
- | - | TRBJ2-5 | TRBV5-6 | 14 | CASRPPGIQETQYF | TGTGCCAGCAGACCGCCAGGGATCCAAGAGACCCAGTACTTC
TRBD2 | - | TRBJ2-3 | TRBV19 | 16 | CASSRQGLAGTDTQYF | TGTGCCAGTAGCCGACAGGGACTAGCGGGTACAGATACGCAGTATTTT
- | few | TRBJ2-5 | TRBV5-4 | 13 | CASSSGASETQYF | TGTGCCAGCAGCTCGGGAGCAAGTGAGACCCAGTACTTC
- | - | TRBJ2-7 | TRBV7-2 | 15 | CASSLESGSFYEQYF | TGTGCCAGCAGCTTAGAGTCTGGGAGTTTCTACGAGCAGTACTTC
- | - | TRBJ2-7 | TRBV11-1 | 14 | CASSFRRESYEQYF | TGTGCCAGCAGCTTTCGCAGGGAGTCCTACGAGCAGTACTTC
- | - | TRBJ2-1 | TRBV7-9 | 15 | CASSFYSGAYNEQFF | TGTGCCAGCAGCTTTTATTCAGGGGCATACAATGAGCAGTTCTTC
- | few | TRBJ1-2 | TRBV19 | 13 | CASSTHDGDGYTF | TGTGCCAGTAGTACACACGACGGGGATGGCTACACCTTC
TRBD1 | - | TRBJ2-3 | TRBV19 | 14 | CASSIRGITDTQYF | TGTGCCAGTAGTATCAGGGGGATCACAGATACGCAGTATTTT
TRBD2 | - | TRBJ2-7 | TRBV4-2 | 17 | CASSQALLAGGSYEQYF | TGTGCCAGCAGCCAAGCCCTACTAGCGGGAGGATCTTACGAGCAGTACTTC
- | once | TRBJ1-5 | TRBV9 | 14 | CASSLGPQEQPQHF | TGTGCCAGCAGCTTAGGACCCCAAGAGCAGCCCCAGCATTTT
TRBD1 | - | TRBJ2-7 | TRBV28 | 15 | CASHRDRGQGIEQYF | TGTGCCAGCCATCGGGACAGGGGGCAAGGGATCGAGCAGTACTTC
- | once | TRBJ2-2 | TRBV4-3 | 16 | CASSPSGTRNTGELFF | TGCGCCAGCAGCCCCTCCGGGACAAGGAACACCGGGGAGCTGTTTTTT
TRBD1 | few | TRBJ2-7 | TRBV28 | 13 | CASSYRTGGWQYF | TGTGCCAGCAGTTACCGGACAGGGGGTTGGCAGTACTTC
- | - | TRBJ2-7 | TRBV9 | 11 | CASSLDLEQYF | TGTGCCAGCAGCCTAGATCTCGAGCAGTACTTC
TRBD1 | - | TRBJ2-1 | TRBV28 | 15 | CATASVRTGWNEQFF | TGTGCCACCGCCTCGGTGAGGACAGGGTGGAATGAGCAGTTCTTC
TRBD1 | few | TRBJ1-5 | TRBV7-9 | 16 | CASSLGTGNSNQPQHF | TGTGCCAGCAGCTTAGGGACAGGTAATAGCAATCAGCCCCAGCATTTT
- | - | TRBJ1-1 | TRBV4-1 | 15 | CASSQEPGAGTEAFF | TGCGCCAGCAGCCAAGAGCCGGGAGCGGGCACTGAAGCTTTCTTT
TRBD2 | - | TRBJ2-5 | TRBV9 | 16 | CASTKTSGRFGETQYF | TGTGCCAGCACCAAAACTAGCGGGAGGTTCGGAGAGACCCAGTACTTC
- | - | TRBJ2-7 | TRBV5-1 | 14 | CASSSLSSGREQYF | TGCGCCAGCAGCTCCCTCTCGTCAGGGAGAGAGCAGTACTTC
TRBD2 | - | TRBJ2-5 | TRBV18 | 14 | CASSPDGGSETQYF | TGTGCCAGCTCACCCGACGGGGGGTCCGAGACCCAGTACTTC
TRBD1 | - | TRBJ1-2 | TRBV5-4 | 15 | CASSFPGQGVYGYTF | TGTGCCAGCAGCTTCCCGGGACAGGGGGTCTATGGCTACACCTTC
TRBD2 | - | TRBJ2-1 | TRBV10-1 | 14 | CASSAGLAIGEQFF | TGCGCCAGCAGTGCGGGACTAGCTATCGGTGAGCAGTTCTTC
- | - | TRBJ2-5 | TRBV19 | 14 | CASSIKGVGETQYF | TGTGCCAGTAGTATAAAAGGGGTCGGCGAGACCCAGTACTTC
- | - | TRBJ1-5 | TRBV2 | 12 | CASDSGNQPQHF | TGTGCCAGCGATTCGGGGAATCAGCCCCAGCATTTT
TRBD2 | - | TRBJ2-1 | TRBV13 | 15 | CASSLMREFYNEQFF | TGTGCCAGCAGCTTAATGCGGGAGTTCTACAATGAGCAGTTCTTC
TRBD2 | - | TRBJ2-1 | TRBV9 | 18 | CASSVARTSGDVYNEQFF | TGTGCCAGCAGCGTAGCTCGTACTAGCGGGGACGTTTACAATGAGCAGTTCTTC
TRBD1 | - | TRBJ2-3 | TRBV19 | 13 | CASSTLQGGSQYF | TGTGCCAGTAGTACCTTACAGGGGGGATCGCAGTATTTT
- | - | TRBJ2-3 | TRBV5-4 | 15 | CASSLDGYNTDTQYF | TGTGCCAGCAGCTTGGATGGATACAACACAGATACGCAGTATTTT
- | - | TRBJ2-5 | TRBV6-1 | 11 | CASSEEETQYF | TGTGCCAGCAGTGAAGAAGAGACCCAGTACTTC
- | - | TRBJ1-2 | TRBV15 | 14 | CATSDPGTNYGYTF | TGTGCCACCAGCGACCCGGGCACTAACTATGGCTACACCTTC
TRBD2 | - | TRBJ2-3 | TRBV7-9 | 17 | CASSPLRLAGNTDTQYF | TGTGCCAGCAGCCCTCTCCGACTAGCGGGGAACACAGATACGCAGTATTTT
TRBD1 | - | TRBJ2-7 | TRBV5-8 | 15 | CASSLGGQGVNEQYF | TGTGCCAGCAGCTTGGGGGGACAGGGGGTGAATGAGCAGTACTTC
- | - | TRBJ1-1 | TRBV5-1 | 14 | CASSNAQPNTEAFF | TGCGCCAGCAGCAACGCACAGCCGAACACTGAAGCTTTCTTT
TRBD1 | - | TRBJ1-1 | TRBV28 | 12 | CASRYRGTEAFF | TGTGCCAGCAGGTACAGGGGTACTGAAGCTTTCTTT
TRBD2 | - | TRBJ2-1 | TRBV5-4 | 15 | CASSWETSGYNEQFF | TGTGCCAGCAGCTGGGAGACTAGCGGTTACAATGAGCAGTTCTTC
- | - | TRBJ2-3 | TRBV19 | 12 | CASRQSADTQYF | TGTGCCAGTAGACAGTCCGCGGATACGCAGTATTTT
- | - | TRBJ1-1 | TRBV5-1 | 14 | CASKLSGTDTEAFF | TGCGCCAGCAAACTGTCAGGGACGGACACTGAAGCTTTCTTT
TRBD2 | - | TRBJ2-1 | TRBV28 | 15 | CASSRPGLAGPEQFF | TGTGCCAGCAGTCGCCCGGGACTAGCGGGCCCTGAGCAGTTCTTC
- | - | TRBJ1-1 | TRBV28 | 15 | CASSSRYLRRPEAFF | TGTGCCAGCAGCTCTAGGTATCTTAGGCGCCCTGAAGCTTTCTTT
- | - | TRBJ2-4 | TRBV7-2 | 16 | CASSATRTVSGNIQYF | TGTGCCAGCAGCGCCACCCGGACAGTATCTGGAAACATTCAGTACTTC
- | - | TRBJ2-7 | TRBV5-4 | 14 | CASSLSSGGYEQYF | TGTGCCAGCAGCTTGAGTTCCGGGGGTTACGAGCAGTACTTC
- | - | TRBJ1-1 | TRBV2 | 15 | CASSEAMGSNTEAFF | TGTGCCAGCAGTGAGGCGATGGGCTCGAACACTGAAGCTTTCTTT
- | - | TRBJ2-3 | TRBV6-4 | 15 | CASSQGGLNTDTQYF | TGTGCCAGCAGCCAAGGGGGGCTAAACACAGATACGCAGTATTTT
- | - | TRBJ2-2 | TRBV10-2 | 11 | CASTNAGELFF | TGCGCCAGCACGAATGCCGGGGAGCTGTTTTTT
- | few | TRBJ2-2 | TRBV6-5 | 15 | CASSWRGPNTGELFF | TGTGCCAGCAGTTGGAGGGGACCGAACACCGGGGAGCTGTTTTTT
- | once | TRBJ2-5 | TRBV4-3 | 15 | CASSQDATPQETQYF | TGCGCCAGCAGCCAAGATGCGACGCCCCAAGAGACCCAGTACTTC
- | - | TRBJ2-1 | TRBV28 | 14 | CASLQTGTTNEQFF | TGTGCCAGCCTACAGACCGGGACAACCAATGAGCAGTTCTTC
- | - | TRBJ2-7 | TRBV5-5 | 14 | CASSFGLWSYEQYF | TGTGCCAGCAGCTTTGGCCTTTGGTCCTACGAGCAGTACTTC
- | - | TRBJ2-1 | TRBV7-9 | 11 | CASSPHREQFF | TGTGCCAGCAGCCCGCACAGGGAGCAGTTCTTC
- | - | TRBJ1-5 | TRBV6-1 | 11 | CASRGNQPQHF | TGTGCCAGCAGGGGCAATCAGCCCCAGCATTTT
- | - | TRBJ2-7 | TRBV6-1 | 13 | CASSGQTNYEQYF | TGTGCCAGCAGTGGACAGACAAACTACGAGCAGTACTTC
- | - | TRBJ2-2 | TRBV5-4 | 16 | CASSPEGPAGTGELFF | TGTGCCAGCAGCCCGGAGGGGCCAGCGGGCACCGGGGAGCTGTTTTTT
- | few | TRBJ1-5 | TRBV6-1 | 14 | CASSEGRAGQPQHF | TGTGCCAGCAGTGAAGGCAGGGCTGGTCAGCCCCAGCATTTT